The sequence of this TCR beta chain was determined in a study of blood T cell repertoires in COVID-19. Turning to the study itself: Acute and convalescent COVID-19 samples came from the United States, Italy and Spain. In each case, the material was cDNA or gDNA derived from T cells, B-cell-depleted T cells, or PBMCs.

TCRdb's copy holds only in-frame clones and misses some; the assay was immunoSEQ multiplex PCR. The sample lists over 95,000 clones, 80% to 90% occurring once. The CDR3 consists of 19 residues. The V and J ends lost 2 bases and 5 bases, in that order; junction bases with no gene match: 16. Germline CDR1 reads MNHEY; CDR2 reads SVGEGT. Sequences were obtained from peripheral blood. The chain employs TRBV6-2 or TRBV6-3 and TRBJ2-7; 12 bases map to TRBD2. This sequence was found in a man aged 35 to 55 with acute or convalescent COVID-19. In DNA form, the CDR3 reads TGTGCCAGCAGTTACGGGCTAGCGGGAGGGAATCACGCTCGGGACGAGCAGTACTTC. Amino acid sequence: CASSYGLAGGNHARDEQYF.